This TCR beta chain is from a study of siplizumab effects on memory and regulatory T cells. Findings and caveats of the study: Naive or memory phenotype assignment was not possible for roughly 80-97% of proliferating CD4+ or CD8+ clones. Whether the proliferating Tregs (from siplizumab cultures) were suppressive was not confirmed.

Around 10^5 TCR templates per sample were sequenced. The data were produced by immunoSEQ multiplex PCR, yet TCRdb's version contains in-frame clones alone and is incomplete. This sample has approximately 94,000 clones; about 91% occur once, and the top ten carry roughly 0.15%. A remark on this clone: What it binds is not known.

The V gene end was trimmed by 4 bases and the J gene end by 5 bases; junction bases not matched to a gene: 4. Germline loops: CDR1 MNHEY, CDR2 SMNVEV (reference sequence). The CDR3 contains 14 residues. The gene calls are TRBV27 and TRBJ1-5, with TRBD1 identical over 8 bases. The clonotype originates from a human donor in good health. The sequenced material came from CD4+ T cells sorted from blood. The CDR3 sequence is CASSSAGGYQPQHF. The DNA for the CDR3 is TGTGCCAGCAGTTCAGCAGGGGGCTATCAGCCCCAGCATTTT.